These T cell receptor beta chains were read from a single sample in a study of control samples from healthy donors and cancer patients. Produced via immunoSEQ multiplex PCR; TCRdb's table is partial and in-frame only. The sample consists of tens of thousands of clones, 85% to 90% of them appearing once. Sequenced: blood. Receptors originate from a man aged 50-60 years in good health. Both conserved end residues are part of each CDR3. A D gene is named only where the DNA matches it firmly. A row's size may be missing; if present it is once, few, many or a size class.

d_call: -; clone_size: -; v_call: TRBV11-2; j_call: TRBJ2-1; cdr3_aa: CASSLTPRIEYNEQFF; cdr3_nt: TGTGCCAGCAGCTTAACGCCCCGAATTGAATACAATGAGCAGTTCTTC
d_call: -; clone_size: -; v_call: TRBV12-3/TRBV12-4; j_call: TRBJ1-1; cdr3_aa: CASREQGRPEAFF; cdr3_nt: TGTGCCAGCAGGGAACAAGGGCGTCCTGAAGCTTTCTTT
d_call: TRBD1; clone_size: -; v_call: TRBV19; j_call: TRBJ2-1; cdr3_aa: CASSILRDRENEQFF; cdr3_nt: TGTGCCAGTAGTATTCTCCGGGACAGGGAGAATGAGCAGTTCTTC
d_call: -; clone_size: -; v_call: TRBV25-1; j_call: TRBJ1-1; cdr3_aa: CASSDPEMNTEAFF; cdr3_nt: TGTGCCAGCAGTGACCCGGAAATGAACACTGAAGCTTTCTTT
d_call: TRBD1; clone_size: -; v_call: TRBV6-4; j_call: TRBJ1-1; cdr3_aa: CASSAGGNTEAFF; cdr3_nt: TGTGCCAGCAGTGCAGGGGGGAACACTGAAGCTTTCTTT
d_call: TRBD2; clone_size: -; v_call: TRBV9; j_call: TRBJ2-3; cdr3_aa: CASSVGSGGASSTDTQYF; cdr3_nt: TGTGCCAGCAGCGTAGGGAGCGGGGGGGCCTCTAGCACAGATACGCAGTATTTT
d_call: -; clone_size: once; v_call: TRBV7-2; j_call: TRBJ2-2; cdr3_aa: CASSLRITGELFF; cdr3_nt: TGTGCCAGCAGCTTACGGATCACCGGGGAGCTGTTTTTT
d_call: TRBD1; clone_size: -; v_call: TRBV7-8; j_call: TRBJ2-7; cdr3_aa: CASSLAGTGVGEQYF; cdr3_nt: TGTGCCAGCAGCTTAGCCGGGACAGGGGTTGGCGAGCAGTACTTC
d_call: -; clone_size: once; v_call: TRBV5-1; j_call: TRBJ1-2; cdr3_aa: CASSLLDTSNYGYTF; cdr3_nt: TGCGCCAGCAGCTTGCTGGACACTTCTAACTATGGCTACACCTTC
d_call: -; clone_size: -; v_call: TRBV7-2; j_call: TRBJ1-1; cdr3_aa: CASSPSSGLNTEAFF; cdr3_nt: TGTGCCAGCAGCCCGTCGAGCGGGTTAAACACTGAAGCTTTCTTT
d_call: TRBD1; clone_size: -; v_call: TRBV6-1; j_call: TRBJ1-5; cdr3_aa: CASSERDRANSNQPQHF; cdr3_nt: TGTGCCAGCAGTGAACGAGACAGGGCAAATAGCAATCAGCCCCAGCATTTT
d_call: -; clone_size: -; v_call: TRBV7-2; j_call: TRBJ1-3; cdr3_aa: CASSLVGLNSGNTIYF; cdr3_nt: TGTGCCAGCAGCTTAGTAGGACTAAACTCTGGAAACACCATATATTTT
d_call: TRBD2; clone_size: -; v_call: TRBV19; j_call: TRBJ2-1; cdr3_aa: CASSRRLAGLGLNEQFF; cdr3_nt: TGTGCCAGTAGTAGGCGACTAGCGGGCCTAGGACTAAATGAGCAGTTCTTC
d_call: -; clone_size: -; v_call: TRBV24-1; j_call: TRBJ1-4; cdr3_aa: CATSDGVDEKLFF; cdr3_nt: TGTGCCACCAGTGATGGGGTGGATGAAAAACTGTTTTTT
d_call: -; clone_size: few; v_call: TRBV27; j_call: TRBJ1-5; cdr3_aa: CASSSGYGQPQHF; cdr3_nt: TGTGCCAGCAGTTCAGGGTACGGTCAGCCCCAGCATTTT
d_call: TRBD1; clone_size: -; v_call: TRBV10-2; j_call: TRBJ1-5; cdr3_aa: CASSGDRDNQPQHF; cdr3_nt: TGCGCCAGCAGTGGGGACAGGGATAATCAGCCCCAGCATTTT
d_call: TRBD2; clone_size: -; v_call: TRBV7-9; j_call: TRBJ2-3; cdr3_aa: CASGGGGSDTQYF; cdr3_nt: TGTGCCAGCGGCGGGGGTGGGTCAGATACGCAGTATTTT
d_call: TRBD2; clone_size: once; v_call: TRBV3-1/TRBV3-2; j_call: TRBJ2-2; cdr3_aa: CASSLGLAAGELFF; cdr3_nt: TGTGCCAGCAGCCTGGGACTAGCCGCCGGGGAGCTGTTTTTT
d_call: TRBD1; clone_size: -; v_call: TRBV7-9; j_call: TRBJ2-5; cdr3_aa: CASSSRQGETQYF; cdr3_nt: TGTGCCAGCAGCTCGCGACAGGGGGAGACCCAGTACTTC
d_call: TRBD1; clone_size: -; v_call: TRBV15; j_call: TRBJ1-3; cdr3_aa: CATSTPTGAGNTIYF; cdr3_nt: TGTGCCACCAGCACTCCCACAGGGGCTGGAAACACCATATATTTT
d_call: -; clone_size: few; v_call: TRBV5-5; j_call: TRBJ2-1; cdr3_aa: CASRLLGRHEQFF; cdr3_nt: TGTGCCAGCAGACTCCTAGGGCGCCATGAGCAGTTCTTC
d_call: -; clone_size: -; v_call: TRBV6-5; j_call: TRBJ1-6; cdr3_aa: CASSYSGTNNSPLHF; cdr3_nt: TGTGCCAGCAGTTACAGCGGGACGAATAATTCACCCCTCCACTTT
d_call: -; clone_size: -; v_call: TRBV3-1/TRBV3-2; j_call: TRBJ1-5; cdr3_aa: CASSHGGGNQPQHF; cdr3_nt: TGTGCCAGCAGCCATGGGGGTGGCAATCAGCCCCAGCATTTT
d_call: -; clone_size: few; v_call: TRBV10-2; j_call: TRBJ1-5; cdr3_aa: CASSGDGQPQHF; cdr3_nt: TGCGCCAGCAGTGGGGACGGCCAGCCCCAGCATTTT
d_call: -; clone_size: -; v_call: TRBV2; j_call: TRBJ2-1; cdr3_aa: CASSDNGVNEQFF; cdr3_nt: TGTGCCAGCAGTGATAATGGAGTGAATGAGCAGTTCTTC
d_call: TRBD1; clone_size: -; v_call: TRBV5-1; j_call: TRBJ2-1; cdr3_aa: CASFRDRGHNEQFF; cdr3_nt: TGCGCCAGCTTCCGGGACAGGGGGCACAATGAGCAGTTCTTC
d_call: -; clone_size: -; v_call: TRBV28; j_call: TRBJ2-3; cdr3_aa: CASREGGITTDTQYF; cdr3_nt: TGTGCCAGCAGGGAGGGGGGTATAACCACAGATACGCAGTATTTT
d_call: -; clone_size: -; v_call: TRBV11-3; j_call: TRBJ1-6; cdr3_aa: CASSRQKLNSPLHF; cdr3_nt: TGTGCCAGCAGCCGTCAGAAACTTAATTCACCCCTCCACTTT
d_call: -; clone_size: -; v_call: TRBV5-6; j_call: TRBJ1-2; cdr3_aa: CASSFDLWDGVPGYTF; cdr3_nt: TGTGCCAGCAGCTTTGATTTATGGGACGGGGTGCCCGGCTACACCTTC
d_call: -; clone_size: -; v_call: TRBV6-2/TRBV6-3; j_call: TRBJ1-2; cdr3_aa: CASSPPDSVDYYGYTF; cdr3_nt: TGTGCCAGCAGCCCTCCCGATAGCGTGGACTATTATGGCTACACCTTC
d_call: -; clone_size: once; v_call: TRBV23-1; j_call: TRBJ2-5; cdr3_aa: CASSSGVWEETQYF; cdr3_nt: TGCGCCAGCAGTTCAGGGGTATGGGAGGAGACCCAGTACTTC
d_call: -; clone_size: -; v_call: TRBV20-1; j_call: TRBJ1-2; cdr3_aa: CSARAFGGYTF; cdr3_nt: TGCAGTGCTAGGGCCTTTGGGGGCTACACCTTC
d_call: TRBD1; clone_size: -; v_call: TRBV7-3; j_call: TRBJ2-3; cdr3_aa: CASSADRGGTQYF; cdr3_nt: TGTGCCAGCAGCGCCGACAGGGGAGGTACGCAGTATTTT
d_call: -; clone_size: once; v_call: TRBV29-1; j_call: TRBJ2-5; cdr3_aa: CSVRSGTQETQYF; cdr3_nt: TGCAGCGTTCGATCAGGCACCCAAGAGACCCAGTACTTC
d_call: TRBD1; clone_size: -; v_call: TRBV19; j_call: TRBJ1-2; cdr3_aa: CASSLPRQGYYGYTF; cdr3_nt: TGTGCCAGTAGTCTTCCACGACAGGGCTACTATGGCTACACCTTC
d_call: -; clone_size: once; v_call: TRBV18; j_call: TRBJ2-1; cdr3_aa: CASSPVGNEQFF; cdr3_nt: TGTGCCAGCTCACCGGTAGGAAATGAGCAGTTCTTC
d_call: -; clone_size: -; v_call: TRBV30; j_call: TRBJ1-5; cdr3_aa: CAWSAGNQGQPQHF; cdr3_nt: TGTGCCTGGAGTGCAGGGAATCAGGGTCAGCCCCAGCATTTT
d_call: -; clone_size: medium-sized; v_call: TRBV29-1; j_call: TRBJ2-5; cdr3_aa: CSVAGSSRETQYF; cdr3_nt: TGCAGCGTTGCCGGCTCGAGTCGGGAGACCCAGTACTTC
d_call: -; clone_size: -; v_call: TRBV6-2/TRBV6-3; j_call: TRBJ1-1; cdr3_aa: CASSYLSGPGTEAFF; cdr3_nt: -
d_call: -; clone_size: -; v_call: TRBV18; j_call: TRBJ2-1; cdr3_aa: CASSPAINPDEQFF; cdr3_nt: TGTGCCAGCTCACCTGCGATTAACCCCGATGAGCAGTTCTTC
d_call: -; clone_size: -; v_call: TRBV3-1/TRBV3-2; j_call: TRBJ2-1; cdr3_aa: CASSQDGSSLHYNEQFF; cdr3_nt: TGTGCCAGCAGCCAAGATGGATCCTCGTTACATTACAATGAGCAGTTCTTC
d_call: TRBD2; clone_size: -; v_call: TRBV19; j_call: TRBJ2-3; cdr3_aa: CASRDSGGSDTQYF; cdr3_nt: TGTGCCAGTAGAGACAGCGGGGGCTCAGATACGCAGTATTTT
d_call: -; clone_size: -; v_call: TRBV19; j_call: TRBJ1-4; cdr3_aa: CASTTRGDPNEKLFF; cdr3_nt: TGTGCCAGTACCACGAGGGGAGACCCTAATGAAAAACTGTTTTTT
d_call: -; clone_size: -; v_call: TRBV3-1/TRBV3-2; j_call: TRBJ1-1; cdr3_aa: CASSRGGTANTEAFF; cdr3_nt: TGTGCCAGCAGCCGAGGGGGGACCGCGAACACTGAAGCTTTCTTT
d_call: TRBD1; clone_size: once; v_call: TRBV28; j_call: TRBJ2-7; cdr3_aa: CASSSTGERSYEQYF; cdr3_nt: TGTGCCAGCAGTTCAACAGGGGAACGTTCCTACGAGCAGTACTTC
d_call: -; clone_size: -; v_call: TRBV27; j_call: TRBJ2-1; cdr3_aa: CASSLGTPGSEQFF; cdr3_nt: TGTGCCAGCAGTTTGGGGACCCCAGGCAGTGAGCAGTTCTTC
d_call: TRBD1; clone_size: -; v_call: TRBV9; j_call: TRBJ2-3; cdr3_aa: CASSEGGQGRADTQYF; cdr3_nt: TGTGCCAGCAGCGAGGGGGGACAGGGCAGGGCAGATACGCAGTATTTT
d_call: -; clone_size: -; v_call: TRBV18; j_call: TRBJ1-4; cdr3_aa: CASSPPGQEKLFF; cdr3_nt: TGTGCCAGCTCACCACCGGGACAAGAAAAACTGTTTTTT
d_call: TRBD1; clone_size: -; v_call: TRBV29-1; j_call: TRBJ1-3; cdr3_aa: CSVGQVPGAGNTIYF; cdr3_nt: TGCAGCGTGGGACAGGTTCCCGGCGCTGGAAACACCATATATTTT
d_call: TRBD1; clone_size: -; v_call: TRBV2; j_call: TRBJ2-5; cdr3_aa: CASSPRRTGVLETQYF; cdr3_nt: TGTGCCAGCAGCCCCAGGAGGACAGGGGTCTTAGAGACCCAGTACTTC
d_call: TRBD1; clone_size: -; v_call: TRBV7-9; j_call: TRBJ1-1; cdr3_aa: CASSLTRGGTEAFF; cdr3_nt: TGTGCCAGCAGCCTAACCAGGGGGGGGACTGAAGCTTTCTTT
d_call: -; clone_size: -; v_call: TRBV12-3/TRBV12-4; j_call: TRBJ2-2; cdr3_aa: CASSYPGGELFF; cdr3_nt: TGTGCCAGCAGCTACCCTGGGGGGGAGCTGTTTTTT
d_call: TRBD1; clone_size: -; v_call: TRBV7-2; j_call: TRBJ2-1; cdr3_aa: CASSLVQGDNEQFF; cdr3_nt: TGTGCCAGCAGCTTGGTTCAGGGGGACAATGAGCAGTTCTTC
d_call: TRBD1; clone_size: -; v_call: TRBV18; j_call: TRBJ1-1; cdr3_aa: CASSPLATGAFMNTEAFF; cdr3_nt: TGTGCCAGCTCACCACTTGCGACAGGGGCTTTCATGAACACTGAAGCTTTCTTT
d_call: -; clone_size: -; v_call: TRBV28; j_call: TRBJ1-1; cdr3_aa: CASSPAGRGSEAFF; cdr3_nt: TGTGCCAGCAGCCCCGCAGGGAGGGGCTCTGAAGCTTTCTTT